Listed below are T cell receptor beta chains from one sample, sequenced in a study of blood T cell repertoires in COVID-19. Using immunoSEQ multiplex PCR, the repertoire was profiled, and TCRdb retains in-frame clones only, with some absent. The table includes over 85,000 clones, approximately 90% detected once. Material: peripheral blood. Receptors originate from a human donor in a cohort sampled during active COVID-19. The CDR3 runs from the conserved cysteine through the conserved F or W. A D gene is named only where the DNA matches it firmly. The size of a clone is reported for some rows only, either as once, few or many, or as a class for expanded clones.

j_gene: TRBJ2-7; v_gene: TRBV4-3; d_gene: -; abundance: -; CDR3aa: CASSQDRGGDEQYF; CDR3nt: TGCGCCAGCAGCCAAGATAGGGGCGGGGACGAGCAGTACTTC
j_gene: TRBJ2-1; v_gene: TRBV28; d_gene: -; abundance: -; CDR3aa: CASTYRGGAYNEQFF; CDR3nt: TGTGCCAGCACCTACAGGGGCGGGGCCTACAATGAGCAGTTCTTC
j_gene: TRBJ1-6; v_gene: TRBV5-4; d_gene: -; abundance: -; CDR3aa: CASSGGLWGNSPLHF; CDR3nt: TGTGCCAGCAGCGGTGGACTTTGGGGTAATTCACCCCTCCACTTT
j_gene: TRBJ2-1; v_gene: TRBV5-8; d_gene: -; abundance: once; CDR3aa: CASSLNSYNEQFF; CDR3nt: TGTGCCAGCAGCTTGAACAGCTACAATGAGCAGTTCTTC
j_gene: TRBJ1-2; v_gene: TRBV10-1; d_gene: -; abundance: -; CDR3aa: CASSAGINYGYTF; CDR3nt: TGCGCCAGCAGTGCCGGGATTAACTATGGCTACACCTTC
j_gene: TRBJ2-1; v_gene: TRBV29-1; d_gene: -; abundance: -; CDR3aa: CSADHNTKRNEQFF; CDR3nt: TGCAGCGCCGATCATAACACGAAGCGCAATGAGCAGTTCTTC
j_gene: TRBJ2-1; v_gene: TRBV4-2; d_gene: -; abundance: -; CDR3aa: CASSQVVAGNNEQFF; CDR3nt: TGTGCCAGCAGCCAAGTGGTGGCGGGGAACAATGAGCAGTTCTTC
j_gene: TRBJ2-3; v_gene: TRBV6-2/TRBV6-3; d_gene: TRBD2; abundance: -; CDR3aa: CASSYSSREPSDTQYF; CDR3nt: TGTGCCAGCAGTTACTCTTCGCGGGAGCCGTCAGATACGCAGTATTTT
j_gene: TRBJ2-1; v_gene: TRBV6-2/TRBV6-3; d_gene: TRBD2; abundance: few; CDR3aa: CASSYPLTLSGSIHNEQFF; CDR3nt: TGTGCCAGCAGTTACCCCCTGACCTTGAGCGGGAGTATCCACAATGAGCAGTTCTTC
j_gene: TRBJ2-7; v_gene: TRBV5-1; d_gene: TRBD2; abundance: few; CDR3aa: CASSLARDSGRSSYEQYF; CDR3nt: TGCGCCAGCAGCTTGGCCCGGGATAGCGGGAGAAGCTCCTACGAGCAGTACTTC
j_gene: TRBJ2-1; v_gene: TRBV7-9; d_gene: TRBD1; abundance: -; CDR3aa: CASSLGQGLDVVNNEQFF; CDR3nt: TGTGCCAGCAGCCTCGGACAGGGCCTGGATGTGGTGAACAATGAGCAGTTCTTC
j_gene: TRBJ2-7; v_gene: TRBV16; d_gene: -; abundance: -; CDR3aa: CASSQFPGSGEQYF; CDR3nt: TGTGCCAGCAGCCAATTTCCGGGTTCTGGCGAGCAGTACTTC
j_gene: TRBJ2-1; v_gene: TRBV4-1; d_gene: -; abundance: once; CDR3aa: CASSQVAGSSYNEQFF; CDR3nt: TGCGCCAGCAGCCAAGTGGCGGGAAGCTCCTACAATGAGCAGTTCTTC